One sample yielded the 18 T cell receptor beta chains listed below, sequenced in a study of blood T cell repertoires in COVID-19. Only in-frame clones appear in the TCRdb table, and some are missing; sequencing was by immunoSEQ multiplex PCR. The sample carries approximately 210,000 clones, roughly 80% recorded once. Sample: peripheral blood. All receptors derive from a human donor in a cohort sampled during active COVID-19.

The genes are TRBV12-3 or TRBV12-4 and TRBJ1-2, with no clear D. V was trimmed by 3 bases and J by 4 bases, leaving 9 bases between them. There are 13 residues in the CDR3. The CDR3 reads CASSLGLTYGYTF. The CDR3, as DNA: TGTGCCAGCAGTTTGGGCCTGACCTATGGCTACACCTTC.

This clone was observed a handful of times. The rearrangement links TRBV7-2 to TRBJ2-1, with 12 bases matching TRBD2. The CDR3 has 19 residues. V lost 2 bases, J lost 10 bases, and 18 bases stayed unmatched. CDR1 and CDR2 (germline): SGHTA, FQGNSA. This CDR3 is CASSLPQSQGLAGLPEQFF. The CDR3 DNA reads as TGTGCCAGCAGCTTACCCCAATCCCAGGGACTAGCGGGCCTCCCGGAGCAGTTCTTC.

This clone was picked up one time. The chain joins TRBV6-6 to TRBJ1-1, with D hard to call. This CDR3 contains 15 residues. V lost 7 bases, J lost 0 bases, and 15 bases lay in between. From germline, CDR1 is MNHNY and CDR2 SVGAGI (reference sequence). The CDR3 nucleotides are TGTGCCAGCACCCCTGGCTGGAGCATGAACACTGAAGCTTTCTTT. It codes for CASTPGWSMNTEAFF.

V is TRBV25-1 and J is TRBJ1-2; TRBD1 matches at 10 bases. CDR3 size: 15 residues. CDR1 is MGHDK, CDR2 SYGVNS, per germline. V was pared by 1 base and J by 6 bases, with 5 bases of the junction left unmatched. DNA for the CDR3: TGTGCCAGCAGTGAATGGGACAGGGGCGGGGATGGCTACACCTTC. Its protein is CASSEWDRGGDGYTF.

The chain is built from TRBV11-3 and TRBJ1-3; D is perhaps TRBD1 (5 bases). Germline CDR1 reads SGHNT; CDR2 reads YENEEA. Deletions cut 6 bases from V and 4 bases from J, with 13 bases between. The CDR3 is made up of 14 amino acids. The CDR3 coding sequence is TGTGCCAGCAGTCCAGGGTCCTCGGGAAACACCATATATTTT. It is translated as CASSPGSSGNTIYF. Drawing the rest from reference TRBV11-3 and TRBJ1-3, the complete variable domain is EAGVVQSPRYKIIEKKQPVAFWCNPISGHNTLYWYLQNLGQGPELLIRYENEEAVDDSQLPKDRFSAERLKGVDSTLKIQPAELGDSAVYLCASSPGSSGNTIYFGEGSWLTVV.

The chain uses TRBV28 and TRBJ2-5, with 9 bases that match TRBD2. Germline CDR1 MDHEN, CDR2 SYDVKM. V was pared by 3 bases and J by 2 bases, with 4 bases of the junction left unmatched. CDR3 length: 15 amino acids. CDR3 amino acids: CASSLTSGGQETQYF. CDR3 coding DNA: TGTGCCAGCAGTTTGACTAGCGGAGGTCAAGAGACCCAGTACTTC.

The chain couples TRBV28 to TRBJ2-7; 10 nucleotides match TRBD2. CDR1 and CDR2 (germline): MDHEN, SYDVKM. V was pared by 6 bases and J by 4 bases, with 6 bases of the junction left unmatched. CDR3 size: 14 residues. CDR3 bases: TGTGCCAGCAGCAGAGCGGGAGGGCCGTACGAGCAGTACTTC. Its protein product is CASSRAGGPYEQYF. Based on the CDR3 plus reference TRBV28 and TRBJ2-7, the full variable domain is DVKVTQSSRYLVKRTGEKVFLECVQDMDHENMFWYRQDPGLGLRLIYFSYDVKMKEKGDIPEGYSVSREKKERFSLILESASTNQTSMYLCASSRAGGPYEQYFGPGTRLTVT.

This clone turned up a few times. The chain employs TRBV19 and TRBJ1-1; possibly TRBD1 for D (5 bases). This CDR3 is built from 14 residues. Germline values: CDR1 LNHDA, CDR2 SQIVND (reference sequence). V was cut by 5 bases and J by 1 base, with 11 bases left in between. CDR3 DNA: TGTGCCAGTAGTCTCAGACAGCGGAACACTGAAGCTTTCTTT. Translation: CASSLRQRNTEAFF.

The rearrangement links TRBV7-3 to TRBJ1-1; 8 bases fit TRBD1. The germline V gene encodes CDR1 SGHTA and CDR2 FQGTGA. The CDR3 is 15 residues long. J gave up 3 bases and V 5 bases, and 8 bases lay outside the gene matches. CDR3 bases: TGTGCCAGCAGCCTCTACCTGGACAGGGACACTGAAGCTTTCTTT. Protein: CASSLYLDRDTEAFF.

J is TRBJ2-5 and V is TRBV6-2 or TRBV6-3, with 8 bases aligning to TRBD2. The germline V gene has CDR1 MNHEY and CDR2 SVGEGT. This CDR3 contains 16 residues. The V segment lost 2 bases and the J segment 3 bases; nucleotides outside the gene matches: 8. The CDR3, as DNA: TGTGCCAGCAGTTACCGGGGGGGGCGGAGGGAAGAGACCCAGTACTTC. Translation gives CASSYRGGRREETQYF.

The V call is TRBV3-1 (or the pseudogene TRBV3-2), the J call TRBJ2-5, with a weak D call TRBD2 (6 bases). V gave up 0 bases and J gave up 5 bases, with 13 bases separating them. Germline V gene data show CDR1 as LGHDT and CDR2 as YNNKEL (reference sequence). The CDR3 contains 15 residues. The CDR3 region has the DNA TGTGCCAGCAGCCAAGATCTTCTTCGGGGGGAGACCCAGTACTTC. Protein: CASSQDLLRGETQYF.

This clone came up once. Here the CDR3 DNA reads TGTGCCAGCAGCTCGGACCCCCCACGGAGCGGGAGGCTTCTCCAAGAGACCCAGTACTTC. Translated, it gives CASSSDPPRSGRLLQETQYF. The chain uses TRBV7-6 and TRBJ2-5; 9 bases are shared with TRBD2. In germline, CDR1 is SGHVS, CDR2 FNYEAQ. The CDR3 covers 20 residues. The V and J ends lost 4 bases and 1 base, in that order; junction bases with no gene match: 19.

The chain links TRBV6-6 to TRBJ2-3, with TRBD2 matching over 7 bases. The V and J ends lost 0 bases and 3 bases, in that order; junction bases with no gene match: 0. The CDR3 extends over 14 amino acids. Germline CDR1 reads MNHNY; CDR2 reads SVGAGI (reference sequence). DNA of the CDR3: TGTGCCAGCAGTTACTCACTAGCGACAGATACGCAGTATTTT. Translated, it gives CASSYSLATDTQYF.

The chain uses TRBV2 and TRBJ2-7, with 14 positions matching TRBD2. The CDR3 contains 15 residues. V shed 5 bases, J shed 6 bases, and the junction held 6 bases outside the gene matches. Looked up from germline, CDR1 is SNHLY and CDR2 is FYNNEI. DNA for the CDR3: TGTGCCAGCAGTAAAGTAGGGACTAGCGGGAGCGAGCAGTACTTC. This sequence encodes CASSKVGTSGSEQYF.

The chain has TRBV7-9 and TRBJ1-6; D is unresolved. V was trimmed by 1 base and J by 9 bases, leaving 10 bases between them. This CDR3 spans 14 amino acids. The V gene's germline CDR1 is SEHNR and CDR2 FQNEAQ (reference sequence). The CDR3 spells CASSLDSAGSPLHF. For the CDR3, the DNA is TGTGCCAGCAGCTTAGACAGCGCGGGTTCACCCCTCCACTTT.

This clone was seen a few times. V gene TRBV3-1 (or the pseudogene TRBV3-2) combines with J gene TRBJ1-2; D is possibly TRBD1 (6 bases). The V end was cut by 1 base, the J end by 8 bases, with 14 bases between. Germline lookup yields CDR1 LGHDT and CDR2 YNNKEL (reference sequence). This CDR3 is 14 amino acids long. This CDR3 reads CASSQGTVKWGYTF. In DNA form, the CDR3 reads TGTGCCAGCAGCCAAGGGACAGTTAAATGGGGCTACACCTTC.

This chain uses TRBV7-2 with TRBJ2-3; 8 bases are shared with TRBD2. J lost 4 bases, V lost 0 bases, and 9 bases had no gene match. This CDR3 has 17 amino acids. Germline V gene lookup returns CDR1 SGHTA and CDR2 FQGNSA. The CDR3, as DNA: TGTGCCAGCAGCTTAGCGAGGGATAGCGGGAAGTCAGATACGCAGTATTTT. This sequence encodes CASSLARDSGKSDTQYF.

This clone showed up just a few times. The V and J genes are TRBV19 and TRBJ1-1; 8 bases are shared with TRBD1. CDR1 is LNHDA and CDR2 is SQIVND in the germline V gene (reference sequence). Trimming took 3 bases from V and 3 from J; bases not matched to a gene: 6. CDR3 length equals 15 residues. CDR3 protein: CASSITGGSYTEAFF. The CDR3 coding sequence is TGTGCCAGTAGTATCACAGGGGGTTCATACACTGAAGCTTTCTTT.